Described below is a single T cell receptor beta chain sequence and its context. This CDR3 comprises 16 residues. Looked up from germline, CDR1 is GTSNPN and CDR2 is SVGIG (reference sequence). Losses at the gene ends were 1 base for V and 2 bases for J; bases not matched to a gene: 4. This sample was included in a study of blood T cell repertoires in COVID-19. As for the study in general: COVID-19 samples, acute and convalescent, were from the United States, Italy and Spain.

As originally analysed: Nucleated cell number was recorded as an estimate derived from reference gene primer amplification. The method was immunoSEQ multiplex PCR; TCRdb's version includes in-frame clones alone and lacks a portion of them. Clone size and V and J calls were adopted from that table, with D and trimming inferred from the DNA. This sample has tens of thousands of clones, with more than 75% found just once. Sequencing was done on a sample of peripheral blood. The chain recombines TRBV30 with TRBJ2-4; the match to TRBD2 covers 11 bases. This TCR came from a human donor in a cohort sampled during active COVID-19. In nucleotides, the CDR3 is TGTGCCTGGAGTGGGGGACTAGCGGCGTCCAAAAACATTCAGTACTTC. This sequence encodes CAWSGGLAASKNIQYF.